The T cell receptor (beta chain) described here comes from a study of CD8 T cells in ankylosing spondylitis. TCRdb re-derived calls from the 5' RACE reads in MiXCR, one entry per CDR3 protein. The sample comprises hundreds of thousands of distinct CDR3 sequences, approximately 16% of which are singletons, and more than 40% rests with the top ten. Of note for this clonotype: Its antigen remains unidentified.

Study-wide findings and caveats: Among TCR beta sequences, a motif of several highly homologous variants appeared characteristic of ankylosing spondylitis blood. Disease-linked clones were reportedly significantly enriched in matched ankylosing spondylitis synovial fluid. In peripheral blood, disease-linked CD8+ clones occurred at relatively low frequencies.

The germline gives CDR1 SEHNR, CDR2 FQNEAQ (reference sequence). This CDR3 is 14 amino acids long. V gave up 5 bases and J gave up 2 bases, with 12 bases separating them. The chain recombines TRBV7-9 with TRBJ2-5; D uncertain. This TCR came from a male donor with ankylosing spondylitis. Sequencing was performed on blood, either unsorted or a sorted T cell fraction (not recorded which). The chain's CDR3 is CASSPPRRQETQYF. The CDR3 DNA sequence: TGTGCCAGCAGCCCTCCGCGCAGACAAGAGACCCAGTACTTC.